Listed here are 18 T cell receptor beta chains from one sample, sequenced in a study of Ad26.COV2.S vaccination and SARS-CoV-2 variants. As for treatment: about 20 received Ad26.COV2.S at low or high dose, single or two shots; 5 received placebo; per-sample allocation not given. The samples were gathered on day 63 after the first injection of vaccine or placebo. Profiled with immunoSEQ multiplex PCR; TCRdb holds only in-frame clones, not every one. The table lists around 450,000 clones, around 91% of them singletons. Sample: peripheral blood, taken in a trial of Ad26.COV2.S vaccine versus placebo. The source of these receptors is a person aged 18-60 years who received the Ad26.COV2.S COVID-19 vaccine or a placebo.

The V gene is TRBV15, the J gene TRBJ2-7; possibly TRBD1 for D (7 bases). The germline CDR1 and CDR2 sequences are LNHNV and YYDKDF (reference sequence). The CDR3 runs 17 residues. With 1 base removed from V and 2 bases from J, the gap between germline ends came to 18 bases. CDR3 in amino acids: CATSRGKGGGTAYEQYF. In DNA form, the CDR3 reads TGTGCCACCAGCAGAGGGAAAGGGGGCGGGACAGCCTACGAGCAGTACTTC.

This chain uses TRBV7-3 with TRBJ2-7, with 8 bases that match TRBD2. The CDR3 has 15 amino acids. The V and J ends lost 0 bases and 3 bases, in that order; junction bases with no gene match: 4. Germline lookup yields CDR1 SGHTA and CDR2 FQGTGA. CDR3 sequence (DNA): TGTGCCAGCAGCTTAACGGCTAGCGGGCTCTACGAGCAGTACTTC. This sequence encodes CASSLTASGLYEQYF.

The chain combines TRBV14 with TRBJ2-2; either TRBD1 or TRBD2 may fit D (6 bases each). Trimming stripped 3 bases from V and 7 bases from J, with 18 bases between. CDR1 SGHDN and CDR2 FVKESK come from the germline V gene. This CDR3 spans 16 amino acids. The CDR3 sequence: CASSHDGGLFGGELFF. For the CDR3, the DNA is TGTGCCAGCAGCCATGACGGGGGCCTTTTTGGCGGGGAGCTGTTTTTT.

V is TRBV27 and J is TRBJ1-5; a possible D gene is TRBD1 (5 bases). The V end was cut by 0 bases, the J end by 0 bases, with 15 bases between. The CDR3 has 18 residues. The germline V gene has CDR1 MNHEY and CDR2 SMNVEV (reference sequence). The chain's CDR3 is CASSLSGQIHYSNQPQHF. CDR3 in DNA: TGTGCCAGCAGTTTATCGGGGCAGATCCACTATAGCAATCAGCCCCAGCATTTT.

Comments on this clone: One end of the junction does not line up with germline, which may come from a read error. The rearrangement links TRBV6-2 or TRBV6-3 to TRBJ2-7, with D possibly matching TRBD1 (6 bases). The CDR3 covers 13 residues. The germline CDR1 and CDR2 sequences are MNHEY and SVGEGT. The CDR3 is CASSYGAQGTDDF. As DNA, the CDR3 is TGTGCCAGCAGTTACGGGGCCCAGGGGACCGATGACTTC.

The CDR3 protein is CASSLLLDRLGGQEKLFF. The CDR3 DNA reads as TGTGCCAGCAGTTTACTCCTGGACAGGTTAGGGGGTCAGGAAAAACTGTTTTTT. The genes are TRBV28 and TRBJ1-4, with TRBD1 matching 7 bases. The ends lost 2 bases at V and 8 bases at J; junction bases unmatched: 17. Per the germline V gene, CDR1 is MDHEN and CDR2 is SYDVKM. The length of the CDR3 is 18 residues.

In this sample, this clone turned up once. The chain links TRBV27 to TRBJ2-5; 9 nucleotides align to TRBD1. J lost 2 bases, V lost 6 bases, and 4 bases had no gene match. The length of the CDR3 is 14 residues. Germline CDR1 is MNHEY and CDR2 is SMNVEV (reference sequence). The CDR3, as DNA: TGTGCCAGCAGGCGACAGGGGGGGCAAGAGACCCAGTACTTC. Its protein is CASRRQGGQETQYF.

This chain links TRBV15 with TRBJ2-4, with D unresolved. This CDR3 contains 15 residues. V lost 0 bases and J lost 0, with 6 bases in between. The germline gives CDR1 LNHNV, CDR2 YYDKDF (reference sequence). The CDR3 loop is CATSRDQSAKNIQYF. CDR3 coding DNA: TGTGCCACCAGCAGAGATCAGTCAGCCAAAAACATTCAGTACTTC.

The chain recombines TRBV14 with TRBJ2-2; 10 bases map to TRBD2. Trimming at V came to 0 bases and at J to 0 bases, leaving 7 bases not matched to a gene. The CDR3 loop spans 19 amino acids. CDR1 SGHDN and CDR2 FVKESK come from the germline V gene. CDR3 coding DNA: TGTGCCAGCAGCCAAGAGAGGATCGGACTAGCGGCGAACACCGGGGAGCTGTTTTTT. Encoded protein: CASSQERIGLAANTGELFF.

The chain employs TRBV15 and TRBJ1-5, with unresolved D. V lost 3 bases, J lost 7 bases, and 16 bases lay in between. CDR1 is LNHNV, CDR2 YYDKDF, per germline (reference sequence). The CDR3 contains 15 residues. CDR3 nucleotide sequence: TGTGCCACCAGCAGGGTGCTCGCGGCGGCCCAGCCCCAGCATTTT. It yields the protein CATSRVLAAAQPQHF. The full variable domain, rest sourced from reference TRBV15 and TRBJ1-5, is DAMVIQNPRYQVTQFGKPVTLSCSQTLNHNVMYWYQQKSSQAPKLLFHYYDKDFNNEADTPDNFQSRRPNTSFCFLDIRSPGLGDTAMYLCATSRVLAAAQPQHFGDGTRLSIL.

CDR3 nucleotides: TGTGCCAGCTCACCTGGGACAGTAGGAATAGATACGCAGTATTTT. Translation: CASSPGTVGIDTQYF. The chain recombines TRBV18 with TRBJ2-3; 7 bases map to TRBD1. CDR1 is KGHSH and CDR2 is LQKENI in the germline V gene. This CDR3 comprises 15 residues. The J segment lost 5 bases and the V segment lost 3 bases, leaving 8 bases of the junction unmatched.

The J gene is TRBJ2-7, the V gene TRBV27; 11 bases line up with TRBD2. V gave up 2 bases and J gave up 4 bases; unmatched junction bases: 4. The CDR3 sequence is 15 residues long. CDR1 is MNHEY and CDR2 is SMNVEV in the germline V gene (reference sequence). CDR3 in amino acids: CASSLGTSGTYEQYF. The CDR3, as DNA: TGTGCCAGCAGTTTAGGGACTAGCGGAACGTACGAGCAGTACTTC.

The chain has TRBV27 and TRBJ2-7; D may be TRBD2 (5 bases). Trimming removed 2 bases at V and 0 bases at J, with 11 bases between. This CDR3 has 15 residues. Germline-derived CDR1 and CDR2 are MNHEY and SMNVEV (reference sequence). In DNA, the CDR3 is TGTGCCAGCAGTTTACAGCGGCTAAGCTCCTACGAGCAGTACTTC. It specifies CASSLQRLSSYEQYF.

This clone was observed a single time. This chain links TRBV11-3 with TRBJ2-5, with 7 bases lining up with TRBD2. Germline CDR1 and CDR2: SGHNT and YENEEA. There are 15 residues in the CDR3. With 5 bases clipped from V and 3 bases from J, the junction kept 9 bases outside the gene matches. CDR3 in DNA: TGTGCCAGCAGCACTCCGCGACTAGCCGAAGAGACCCAGTACTTC. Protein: CASSTPRLAEETQYF.

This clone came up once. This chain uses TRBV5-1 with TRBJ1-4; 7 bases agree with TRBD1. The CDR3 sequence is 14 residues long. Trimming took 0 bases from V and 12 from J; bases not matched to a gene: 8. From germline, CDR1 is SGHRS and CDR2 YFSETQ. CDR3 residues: CASSLESGGNQLFF. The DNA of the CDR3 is TGCGCCAGCAGCTTGGAGTCAGGGGGTAATCAACTGTTTTTT.

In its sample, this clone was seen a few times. The CDR3 DNA follows: TGTGCCAGCAGCTTAGTTCAGAGCGGGAGTCACCACGAGCAGTACTTC. It translates to CASSLVQSGSHHEQYF. This chain joins TRBV7-6 and TRBJ2-7; 8 positions match TRBD2. V was clipped by 1 base and J by 5 bases; unmatched bases: 10. Per the germline V gene, CDR1 is SGHVS and CDR2 is FNYEAQ. This CDR3 contains 16 residues.

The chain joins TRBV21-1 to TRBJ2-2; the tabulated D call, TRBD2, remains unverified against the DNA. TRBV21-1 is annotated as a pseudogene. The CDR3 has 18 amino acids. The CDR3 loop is CASTPMNCTMRFAGELFF. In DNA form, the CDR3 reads TGTGCCAGCACCCCGATGAATTGTACAATGAGGTTTGCCGGGGAGCTGTTTTTT.

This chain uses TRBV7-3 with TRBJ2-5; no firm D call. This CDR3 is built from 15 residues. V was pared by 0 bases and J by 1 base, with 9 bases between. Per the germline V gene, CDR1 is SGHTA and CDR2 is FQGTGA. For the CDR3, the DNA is TGTGCCAGCAGCTTAACGAGTGGGATCCAAGAGACCCAGTACTTC. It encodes CASSLTSGIQETQYF.